The rows below give T cell receptor beta chains drawn from one sample of a study of blood T cell repertoires in COVID-19. TCRdb's copy holds only in-frame clones and misses some; the assay was immunoSEQ multiplex PCR. The profile covers roughly 180,000 clones, with 65% to 90% appearing a single time and around 11% taken by the ten largest. The sequenced sample was PBMCs or T cells enriched from blood (not recorded which). The receptors were gathered from a man aged 40-49 years who had recovered from COVID-19. Each CDR3 is given with its conserved first and last residue. The order of the fields is J gene, V gene, clone size, D gene, CDR3 protein, CDR3 DNA. The D gene is left open where the match is weak. Where a row states a size, it is once, few, many or the class of an expanded clone; other rows omit it.

j_call: TRBJ1-5
v_call: TRBV30
clone_size: NA
d_call: NA
cdr3_aa: CAWSVPGQPQHF
cdr3_nt: TGTGCCTGGAGTGTACCGGGTCAGCCCCAGCATTTT

j_call: TRBJ2-1
v_call: TRBV6-2/TRBV6-3
clone_size: many
d_call: NA
cdr3_aa: CASSYRDYNEQFF
cdr3_nt: TGTGCCAGCAGTTACCGGGACTACAATGAGCAGTTCTTC

j_call: TRBJ1-1
v_call: TRBV9
clone_size: NA
d_call: NA
cdr3_aa: CASSVGRGGNTEAFF
cdr3_nt: TGTGCCAGCAGCGTAGGTAGGGGAGGGAACACTGAAGCTTTCTTT

j_call: TRBJ1-6
v_call: TRBV7-2
clone_size: NA
d_call: NA
cdr3_aa: CASSLVRGNSPLHF
cdr3_nt: TGTGCCAGCAGCTTAGTCCGGGGAAATTCACCCCTCCACTTT

j_call: TRBJ2-3
v_call: TRBV10-3
clone_size: NA
d_call: TRBD2
cdr3_aa: CAISEAGEGPDTQYF
cdr3_nt: TGTGCCATCAGTGAAGCGGGAGAGGGGCCAGATACGCAGTATTTT

j_call: TRBJ2-1
v_call: TRBV27
clone_size: NA
d_call: NA
cdr3_aa: CASSWGGLNEQFF
cdr3_nt: TGTGCCAGCAGTTGGGGGGGGCTTAATGAGCAGTTCTTC

j_call: TRBJ2-7
v_call: TRBV19
clone_size: NA
d_call: NA
cdr3_aa: CASSASGLPEQYF
cdr3_nt: TGTGCCAGTAGTGCGAGCGGACTGCCCGAGCAGTACTTC

j_call: TRBJ1-1
v_call: TRBV5-1
clone_size: once
d_call: TRBD1
cdr3_aa: CASSFTGGSTEAFF
cdr3_nt: TGCGCCAGCAGCTTCACAGGGGGCAGTACTGAAGCTTTCTTT

j_call: TRBJ2-1
v_call: TRBV27
clone_size: NA
d_call: NA
cdr3_aa: CASSPSPRSTSFREQFF
cdr3_nt: TGTGCCAGCAGCCCCTCCCCCCGGTCCACTTCCTTTCGAGAGCAGTTCTTC

j_call: TRBJ1-5
v_call: TRBV5-6
clone_size: once
d_call: TRBD1
cdr3_aa: CASSPDRGNQPQHF
cdr3_nt: TGTGCCAGCAGCCCTGACAGGGGCAATCAGCCCCAGCATTTT

j_call: TRBJ1-6
v_call: TRBV18
clone_size: NA
d_call: NA
cdr3_aa: CASSLTRQETNSPLHF
cdr3_nt: TGTGCCAGCTCACTTACCCGACAGGAGACTAATTCACCCCTCCACTTT

j_call: TRBJ1-2
v_call: TRBV4-3
clone_size: NA
d_call: TRBD1
cdr3_aa: CASSQDFAGGDGYTF
cdr3_nt: TGCGCCAGCAGCCAAGATTTTGCAGGGGGAGATGGCTACACCTTC

j_call: TRBJ1-6
v_call: TRBV11-1
clone_size: NA
d_call: NA
cdr3_aa: CASSLGTVNDNSPLHF
cdr3_nt: TGTGCCAGCAGCTTAGGGACTGTCAACGATAATTCACCCCTCCACTTT

j_call: TRBJ2-7
v_call: TRBV7-2
clone_size: NA
d_call: TRBD2
cdr3_aa: CASTPTGTRTYEQYF
cdr3_nt: TGTGCCAGCACCCCGACCGGGACTAGAACCTACGAGCAGTACTTC

j_call: TRBJ1-4
v_call: TRBV11-2
clone_size: NA
d_call: NA
cdr3_aa: CASSPGLIEKLFF
cdr3_nt: TGTGCCAGCAGCCCAGGACTAATTGAAAAACTGTTTTTT

j_call: TRBJ1-6
v_call: TRBV2
clone_size: NA
d_call: NA
cdr3_aa: CASGGIGSSYNSPLHF
cdr3_nt: TGTGCCAGCGGAGGAATAGGAAGCTCCTATAATTCACCCCTCCACTTT

j_call: TRBJ1-1
v_call: TRBV10-3
clone_size: NA
d_call: TRBD1
cdr3_aa: CATHGTGDEAFF
cdr3_nt: TGTGCCACCCACGGGACAGGGGATGAAGCTTTCTTT

j_call: TRBJ2-3
v_call: TRBV4-1
clone_size: NA
d_call: TRBD2
cdr3_aa: CASSQTLGLAGRRRTDTQYF
cdr3_nt: TGCGCCAGCAGCCAAACTCTCGGGCTAGCGGGAAGGAGACGGACAGATACGCAGTATTTT

j_call: TRBJ1-2
v_call: TRBV6-5
clone_size: NA
d_call: TRBD1
cdr3_aa: CASSYDRGSNYGYTF
cdr3_nt: TGTGCCAGCAGTTACGACAGGGGGTCTAACTATGGCTACACCTTC

j_call: TRBJ2-1
v_call: TRBV6-5
clone_size: NA
d_call: TRBD1
cdr3_aa: CASRRDSYNEQFF
cdr3_nt: TGTGCCAGCAGAAGGGACAGCTACAATGAGCAGTTCTTC

j_call: TRBJ1-2
v_call: TRBV13
clone_size: NA
d_call: NA
cdr3_aa: CASKEWDKAGYTF
cdr3_nt: TGTGCCAGTAAAGAATGGGACAAGGCCGGCTACACCTTC

j_call: TRBJ2-1
v_call: TRBV10-1
clone_size: few
d_call: TRBD2
cdr3_aa: CASSGTSGRALGSYNEQFF
cdr3_nt: TGCGCCAGCAGTGGGACTAGCGGGAGGGCCTTGGGCTCCTACAATGAGCAGTTCTTC

j_call: TRBJ1-2
v_call: TRBV28
clone_size: NA
d_call: NA
cdr3_aa: CASSFEQGTWYGYTF
cdr3_nt: TGTGCCAGCAGTTTTGAGCAGGGGACATGGTACGGCTACACCTTC

j_call: TRBJ2-5
v_call: TRBV30
clone_size: NA
d_call: NA
cdr3_aa: CAWTTGETQYF
cdr3_nt: TGTGCCTGGACCACTGGAGAGACCCAGTACTTC

j_call: TRBJ1-1
v_call: TRBV3-1/TRBV3-2
clone_size: NA
d_call: NA
cdr3_aa: CASSPRGADEAFF
cdr3_nt: TGTGCCAGCAGCCCCCGGGGGGCAGACGAAGCTTTCTTT

j_call: TRBJ2-1
v_call: TRBV10-3
clone_size: NA
d_call: NA
cdr3_aa: CAISGRGDEQFF
cdr3_nt: TGTGCCATCAGTGGCAGGGGAGATGAGCAGTTCTTC

j_call: TRBJ2-5
v_call: TRBV18
clone_size: NA
d_call: TRBD2
cdr3_aa: CASSPPTSGKGETQYF
cdr3_nt: TGTGCCAGCTCACCACCGACTAGCGGGAAGGGGGAGACCCAGTACTTC

j_call: TRBJ1-2
v_call: TRBV28
clone_size: NA
d_call: TRBD1
cdr3_aa: CASRSPDRGNGYTF
cdr3_nt: TGTGCCAGCAGATCACCGGACAGGGGCAATGGCTACACCTTC

j_call: TRBJ2-7
v_call: TRBV19
clone_size: NA
d_call: TRBD1
cdr3_aa: CASSPSDRGIDEQYF
cdr3_nt: TGTGCCAGTAGTCCCTCAGACAGGGGGATAGACGAGCAGTACTTC

j_call: TRBJ2-5
v_call: TRBV5-1
clone_size: NA
d_call: TRBD2
cdr3_aa: CASSLGGLEKETQYF
cdr3_nt: TGCGCCAGCAGCTTGGGGGGACTAGAGAAAGAGACCCAGTACTTC

j_call: TRBJ2-1
v_call: TRBV2
clone_size: NA
d_call: NA
cdr3_aa: CASRDLTYNEQFF
cdr3_nt: TGTGCCAGCAGGGACTTAACCTACAATGAGCAGTTCTTC

j_call: TRBJ1-1
v_call: TRBV2
clone_size: NA
d_call: NA
cdr3_aa: CASIGGTLNTEAFF
cdr3_nt: TGTGCCAGCATCGGAGGAACTCTGAACACTGAAGCTTTCTTT

j_call: TRBJ1-1
v_call: TRBV5-1
clone_size: once
d_call: NA
cdr3_aa: CASSLALDISVNTEAFF
cdr3_nt: TGCGCCAGCAGCTTGGCCCTGGACATTTCAGTGAACACTGAAGCTTTCTTT

j_call: TRBJ1-6
v_call: TRBV7-2
clone_size: NA
d_call: NA
cdr3_aa: CASSLFTVQNSPLHF
cdr3_nt: TGTGCCAGCAGCTTATTTACAGTGCAAAATTCACCCCTCCACTTT

j_call: TRBJ2-7
v_call: TRBV5-1
clone_size: NA
d_call: TRBD1
cdr3_aa: CASSTAGTVAYEQYF
cdr3_nt: TGCGCCAGCAGCACCGCAGGGACAGTGGCCTACGAGCAGTACTTC

j_call: TRBJ1-2
v_call: TRBV4-1
clone_size: NA
d_call: NA
cdr3_aa: CASSPRQEPNYGYTF
cdr3_nt: TGCGCCAGCAGCCCCCGACAGGAGCCTAACTATGGCTACACCTTC

j_call: TRBJ1-2
v_call: TRBV7-9
clone_size: NA
d_call: TRBD1
cdr3_aa: CASSLDRGQKGYTF
cdr3_nt: TGTGCCAGCAGCTTAGACAGGGGGCAGAAAGGCTACACCTTC

j_call: TRBJ1-4
v_call: TRBV2
clone_size: NA
d_call: NA
cdr3_aa: CASSGNLQEKLFF
cdr3_nt: TGTGCCAGCAGCGGAAACTTACAGGAAAAACTGTTTTTT

j_call: TRBJ2-1
v_call: TRBV27
clone_size: NA
d_call: TRBD2
cdr3_aa: CASSFKLAGHEQFF
cdr3_nt: TGTGCCAGCAGTTTTAAACTAGCGGGCCATGAGCAGTTCTTC

j_call: TRBJ2-7
v_call: TRBV6-5
clone_size: NA
d_call: TRBD2
cdr3_aa: CASRDSGLAALEQYF
cdr3_nt: TGTGCCAGCAGGGACTCGGGACTAGCGGCCCTGGAGCAGTACTTC